A selection of T cell receptor beta chains follows, all from one sample in a study of blood T cell repertoires in COVID-19. Using immunoSEQ multiplex PCR, the repertoire was profiled, and TCRdb retains in-frame clones only, with some absent. Of more than 150,000 clones in the sample, about 90% are singletons; the top ten hold about 0.66%. The sample was peripheral blood. The receptors were gathered from a man aged 50 to 59 with acute or convalescent COVID-19. The CDR3 runs from the conserved cysteine through the conserved F or W. A D gene is named only where the DNA matches it firmly. Some rows have no size entry. The others give once, few or many, or a class for an expanded clone.

d_call	j_call	clone_size	cdr3_length	v_call	cdr3_nt	cdr3_aa
TRBD2	TRBJ2-2	.	14	TRBV2	TGTGCCAGAACTAGCGGGCCGAACACCGGGGAGCTGTTTTTT	CARTSGPNTGELFF
.	TRBJ2-5	.	13	TRBV6-2/TRBV6-3	TGTGCCAGCAGTTACTCCGGGGGAGAGACCCAGTACTTC	CASSYSGGETQYF
TRBD2	TRBJ2-1	.	16	TRBV18	TGTGCCAGCTCACCACCTAATGGACTAGCGGGAAATGAGCAGTTCTTC	CASSPPNGLAGNEQFF
.	TRBJ1-3	many	13	TRBV6-5	TGTGCCAGCAGGAGGCCCTCTGGAAACACCATATATTTT	CASRRPSGNTIYF
.	TRBJ2-1	.	16	TRBV6-6	TGTGCCAGCAGTTCATATTGGGGGACACATCTCAATGAGCAGTTCTTC	CASSSYWGTHLNEQFF
TRBD1	TRBJ1-4	.	16	TRBV30	TGTGCCTGCGGGACAGGGCGTGTGGTTTCTAATGAAAAACTGTTTTTT	CACGTGRVVSNEKLFF
TRBD1	TRBJ1-2	few	15	TRBV10-3	TGTGCCATCAGTGAGTCGGACAGGGCATCCTATGGCTACACCTTC	CAISESDRASYGYTF
.	TRBJ1-2	.	16	TRBV18	TGTGCCAGCTCACCACTTTCCCAGGACAATAACTATGGCTACACCTTC	CASSPLSQDNNYGYTF
TRBD1	TRBJ2-4	few	15	TRBV5-1	TGCGCCAGCAGCTTGGCTGACTGGGACAGGGACATTCAGTACTTC	CASSLADWDRDIQYF
.	TRBJ1-5	.	15	TRBV28	TGTGCCAGCAGAAAAGACGGGGGGCGGGGTCAGCCCCAGCATTTT	CASRKDGGRGQPQHF
TRBD1	TRBJ1-1	.	13	TRBV18	TGTGCCAGCTCCCCCCAGGGGGACACTGAAGCTTTCTTT	CASSPQGDTEAFF
.	TRBJ2-3	.	16	TRBV19	TGTGCCAGTAGACCCACGGGAGCGGCCCACACAGATACGCAGTATTTT	CASRPTGAAHTDTQYF
TRBD1	TRBJ2-2	.	17	TRBV6-4	TGTGCCAGCAGTGACTCGGGACAGGGGGCGCACACCGGGGAGCTGTTTTTT	CASSDSGQGAHTGELFF
TRBD2	TRBJ2-1	.	17	TRBV2	TGTGCCAGCAGTGAAGGTTGGGCTAGCGGGGGATACAATGAGCAGTTCTTC	CASSEGWASGGYNEQFF
.	TRBJ2-7	.	14	TRBV9	TGTGCCAGCAGCGTAGGAGTTACCTCCTACGAGCAGTACTTC	CASSVGVTSYEQYF
.	TRBJ2-7	.	15	TRBV6-6	TGTGCCAGCAGTTACTGCTTGGTTGGAGGCTGCGAGCAGTACTTC	CASSYCLVGGCEQYF